The clone carrying this T cell receptor beta chain has only a few counts. Its antigen is unidentified. This entry belongs to a study of CD8 T cells in ankylosing spondylitis. Study-level points and caveats: Disease-linked clones displayed a CD8+ phenotype and appeared relatively rarely in peripheral blood. A motif in TCR beta, a set of seven to nine highly homologous variants, appeared characteristic of ankylosing spondylitis blood. Reportedly, matched ankylosing spondylitis synovial fluid was significantly enriched for disease-linked clones.

CDR3 length: 13 amino acids. The V end was cut by 5 bases, the J end by 5 bases, with 13 bases between. Per the germline V gene, CDR1 is MDHEN and CDR2 is SYDVKM. Via MiXCR, TCRdb re-called the 5' RACE reads, giving one row per CDR3 protein. The sample holds about 340,000 distinct CDR3 sequences, 6.5% to 10% seen once. The TCR sequence derives from a male donor with ankylosing spondylitis. The sample consisted of blood, either unsorted or a sorted T cell fraction (not recorded which). The gene calls are TRBV28 and TRBJ2-7; a weak D match, TRBD2 (5 bases). CDR3: CASSQEAVDEQYF. CDR3 sequence (DNA): TGTGCCAGCAGTCAGGAGGCGGTCGACGAGCAGTACTTC.